A single sample gave rise to the 32 T cell receptor beta chains below, sequenced in a study of T cells in Graves' hyperthyroidism and ophthalmopathy. From RNA transcripts, TCR beta CDR3 regions were amplified. The HTBI primer set served for first-round RT-PCR of the TCR CDR3. TCRdb reanalysed the multiplex PCR reads using MiXCR and keeps one entry per CDR3 protein. The profile shows about 600,000 distinct CDR3 sequences, roughly 15% of them singletons. Sample: blood. The source is a woman aged 50 to 65 with Graves' ophthalmopathy.

This clonotype was counted ten times or more. The chain links TRBV6-1 to TRBJ2-1; 10 bases map to TRBD2. V was clipped by 5 bases and J by 7 bases; unmatched bases: 11. CDR3 length: 16 amino acids. CDR1 is MNHNS and CDR2 is SASEGT in the germline V gene. DNA for the CDR3: TGTGCCAGCAGTTTCCCTAGCGGGGGCCTGAGGAATGAGCAGTTCTTC. Translating gives CASSFPSGGLRNEQFF.

This clonotype was picked up many times. This sequence joins TRBV20-1 and TRBJ1-5; 7 nucleotides match TRBD1. CDR1 is DFQATT and CDR2 is SNEGSKA in the germline V gene (reference sequence). Unmatched junction bases numbered 2, after V lost 3 bases and J lost 3 bases. The CDR3 contains 13 residues. The CDR3 is CSARGQNNQPQHF. CDR3 nucleotides: TGCAGTGCTAGGGGACAGAACAATCAGCCCCAGCATTTT.

This clonotype was picked up a small number of times. This chain uses TRBV6-1 with TRBJ1-3; D not certain. The V end lost 3 bases, the J end lost 0 bases, and 15 bases lay between the germline ends. Germline-derived CDR1 and CDR2 are MNHNS and SASEGT. This CDR3 contains 17 residues. Written as DNA, the CDR3 is TGTGCCAGCAGTGATTGGCTGGGCCCCAACTCTGGAAACACCATATATTTT. This codes for CASSDWLGPNSGNTIYF.

This clonotype has a count of ten or more. The V and J genes are TRBV5-4 and TRBJ1-1; tentative D call: TRBD1 (6 bases). The CDR3 length is 13 residues. Trimming pared 3 bases from V and 11 bases from J, leaving 17 bases between. Germline values: CDR1 SGHNT, CDR2 YYREEE (reference sequence). The CDR3 coding sequence is TGTGCCAGCAGCTCTCAGAGCAGACAGGCGGCTTTCTTT. Translated, it gives CASSSQSRQAAFF. Filled out from reference TRBV5-4 and TRBJ1-1, the complete variable domain reads ETGVTQSPTHLIKTRGQQVTLRCSSQSGHNTVSWYQQALGQGPQFIFQYYREEENGRGNFPPRFSGLQFPNYSSELNVNALELDDSALYLCASSSQSRQAAFFGQGTRLTVV.

The table lists this clonotype with many counts. The chain carries TRBV3-1 and TRBJ1-2; D is unresolved. The V gene lost 3 bases and the J gene lost 5 bases, with 19 bases spanning the gap. The germline V gene encodes CDR1 LGHDT and CDR2 YNNKEL (reference sequence). The CDR3 spans 16 residues. The CDR3: CASSHNADYLGYGYTF. The CDR3 bases are TGTGCCAGCAGCCATAACGCCGACTATTTGGGGTATGGCTACACCTTC.

This clonotype has a handful of counts. The chain has TRBV28 and TRBJ2-7; D might be TRBD1 (5 bases). CDR3 size: 14 residues. Per the germline V gene, CDR1 is MDHEN and CDR2 is SYDVKM. Trimming took off 5 bases at V and 5 bases at J, with 16 bases between the two ends. The CDR3 DNA sequence: TGTGCCAGCAGTACCATTAGGGGAAAGCACGAGCAGTACTTC. This translates into CASSTIRGKHEQYF.

Many counts were recorded for this clonotype. One junction end does not reproduce the germline sequence, and a read error may be involved. The rearrangement joins TRBV30 to TRBJ2-1, with 8 positions matching TRBD2. This CDR3 is 15 amino acids long. Germline-derived CDR1 and CDR2 are GTSNPN and SVGIG (reference sequence). The CDR3 loop is CAWSPGGTSYNEQFF. CDR3 DNA sequence: TGTGCCTGGAGCCCGGGAGGGACTAGTTACAACGAGCAGTTCTTC.

A few counts support this clonotype. This chain connects TRBV5-6 to TRBJ1-2, with 7 positions matching TRBD1. The germline V gene has CDR1 SGHDT and CDR2 YYEEEE. After removal of 2 bases from V and 7 bases from J, the junction contained 5 bases not matched to a gene. This CDR3 is 13 amino acids long. The CDR3: CASSFQGESGYTF. As DNA, the CDR3 is TGTGCCAGCAGCTTTCAGGGGGAGAGTGGCTACACCTTC.

This clonotype was seen repeatedly, ten times or more. The rearrangement uses TRBV28 and TRBJ2-1, with D unresolved. The germline V and J ends were trimmed by 5 bases and 9 bases, with 11 bases remaining between them. This CDR3 contains 12 residues. CDR1 is MDHEN and CDR2 is SYDVKM in the germline V gene. This chain's CDR3 is CASSHSGFEQFF. The CDR3 DNA reads TGTGCCAGCAGTCATTCCGGATTTGAGCAGTTCTTC.

There are many counts of this clonotype. The V gene is TRBV11-3, the J gene TRBJ2-1; 7 bases are shared with TRBD2. The germline gives CDR1 SGHNT, CDR2 YENEEA. V trimming: 1 base; J trimming: 2 bases; junction bases outside the gene matches: 11. The CDR3 sequence is 18 residues long. The CDR3 DNA follows: TGTGCCAGCAGCTTAGTAGGACTAGGGTTGGGCGCCTACAATGAGCAGTTCTTC. As protein: CASSLVGLGLGAYNEQFF.

In its sample, this clonotype was seen many times. J is TRBJ2-1 and V is TRBV28, with 12 bases matching TRBD2. Germline V gives CDR1 MDHEN, CDR2 SYDVKM. This CDR3 region has 16 residues. The ends lost 4 bases at V and 7 bases at J; junction bases unmatched: 8. CDR3 sequence (DNA): TGTGCCAGCAGTTCACCGACTAGCGGGGGTTCGAATGAGCAGTTCTTC. This gives the protein CASSSPTSGGSNEQFF.

This clonotype came up many times. This rearrangement joins TRBV20-1 to TRBJ1-3; the D gene is possibly TRBD1 (6 bases). Deletions cut 3 bases from V and 0 bases from J, with 12 bases between. The germline gives CDR1 DFQATT, CDR2 SNEGSKA (reference sequence). This CDR3 spans 15 amino acids. CDR3 in amino acids: CSARGGADSGNTIYF. The CDR3 nucleotides are TGCAGTGCTAGGGGGGGCGCGGACTCTGGAAACACCATATATTTT.

This clonotype came up many times. V is TRBV2 and J is TRBJ2-1; 10 bases fit TRBD2. After removal of 7 bases from V and 8 bases from J, the junction contained 5 bases not matched to a gene. The CDR3 runs 13 residues. CDR1 and CDR2 (germline): SNHLY, FYNNEI. The CDR3 DNA reads TGTGCCAGCATTGAGCGGGAGGGCCATGAGCAGTTCTTC. As protein: CASIEREGHEQFF.

This clonotype was recorded many times. V gene TRBV11-2 combines with J gene TRBJ2-1, with D uncertain. The germline CDR1 and CDR2 sequences are SGHAT and FQNNGV. The length of the CDR3 is 16 residues. Between the trimmed V and J ends, which lost 2 bases and 0 bases, there was a span of 11 bases. The CDR3 DNA follows: TGTGCCAGCAGCTTATCGGGCGCCCTCTCCTACAATGAGCAGTTCTTC. Translation gives CASSLSGALSYNEQFF.

This clonotype appeared many times. This chain connects TRBV24-1 to TRBJ1-5, with D unclear. Germline V gives CDR1 KGHDR, CDR2 SFDVKD. Trimming pared 5 bases from V and 5 bases from J, leaving 9 bases between. The CDR3 loop spans 13 amino acids. CDR3 DNA sequence: TGTGCCACCAGTGCCATGGGAGATCAGCCCCAGCATTTT. Protein sequence: CATSAMGDQPQHF.

In regard to this clonotype: A much larger clonotype is one base distant, so this may be a read error. The CDR3 protein is CSASLGPTNEKLFF. In DNA, the CDR3 is TGCAGTGCTAGTTTGGGGCCAACTAATGAAAAACTGTTTTTT. This chain connects TRBV20-1 to TRBJ1-4; perhaps TRBD1 as D (5 bases). Trimming stripped 3 bases from V and 0 bases from J, with 8 bases between. This CDR3 is 14 amino acids long. Germline CDR1 is DFQATT and CDR2 is SNEGSKA (reference sequence).

This clonotype was seen only a few times. The chain carries TRBV18 and TRBJ1-3; D not certain. Germline assignment: CDR1 KGHSH and CDR2 LQKENI. The V end was cut by 2 bases, the J end by 6 bases, with 5 bases between. The CDR3 totals 12 residues. CDR3 region: CASSPYENTIYF. DNA for the CDR3: TGTGCCAGCTCACCATACGAAAACACCATATATTTT.

This clonotype was seen more than once but under ten times. V gene TRBV7-9 combines with J gene TRBJ1-5; D unresolved. Trimming stripped 6 bases from V and 5 bases from J, with 17 bases between. This CDR3 region has 15 residues. Germline loops: CDR1 SEHNR, CDR2 FQNEAQ (reference sequence). CDR3 loop: CASSSARSDHQPQHF. CDR3 nucleotides: TGTGCCAGCAGTTCGGCGCGATCTGATCATCAGCCCCAGCATTTT.

This clonotype has a count of ten or more. The chain links TRBV15 to TRBJ1-2, with D unclear. The V gene's germline CDR1 is LNHNV and CDR2 YYDKDF (reference sequence). The CDR3 runs to 13 residues. V lost 4 bases, J lost 2 bases, and 8 bases lay in between. The DNA of the CDR3 is TGTGCCACCAGCATTCCAGGAAACTATGGCTACACCTTC. As protein: CATSIPGNYGYTF.

V and J are TRBV5-1 and TRBJ1-2; 9 nucleotides agree with TRBD1. This CDR3 is 14 amino acids long. The trim removed 0 bases at V and 7 bases at J, leaving 4 bases unmatched. Per the germline V gene, CDR1 is SGHRS and CDR2 is YFSETQ. In DNA form, the CDR3 reads TGCGCCAGCAGCTTGGACGGGACAGGGCTTGGCTACACCTTC. Translating gives CASSLDGTGLGYTF.

At least ten counts were recorded for this clonotype. The chain has TRBV11-1 and TRBJ2-5; tentative D call: TRBD2 (6 bases). Germline CDR1 is SGHAT and CDR2 is FQDESV (reference sequence). Between the trimmed V and J ends, which lost 3 bases and 5 bases, there was a span of 10 bases. The CDR3 spans 13 residues. CDR3 sequence (DNA): TGTGCCAGCAGCTTTCCAGGGACTGAGACCCAGTACTTC. Translation gives CASSFPGTETQYF.

This clonotype was counted ten times or more. The V and J genes are TRBV15 and TRBJ1-4; tentatively, D is TRBD1 (5 bases). Trimming left V 0 bases short and J 7 bases short, with 18 bases between. This CDR3 spans 17 amino acids. Germline assignment: CDR1 LNHNV and CDR2 YYDKDF (reference sequence). The DNA for the CDR3 is TGTGCCACCAGCAGAGATCCTTTCAGGGCGGAGGGTGAAAAACTGTTTTTT. Protein: CATSRDPFRAEGEKLFF.

This clonotype was counted at least ten times. The DNA of the CDR3 is TGTGCCAGCAGCTTAGGCCTACCGTATGGTGACTACGAGCAGTACTTC. Translated: CASSLGLPYGDYEQYF. The chain couples TRBV11-1 to TRBJ2-7; no reliable D call. This CDR3 region has 16 residues. With 1 base removed from V and 3 bases from J, the gap between germline ends came to 16 bases. Germline loops: CDR1 SGHAT, CDR2 FQDESV (reference sequence).

Only a few counts were recorded for this clonotype. The rearrangement links TRBV5-4 to TRBJ2-2; weak D call: TRBD1 (6 bases). Germline loops: CDR1 SGHNT, CDR2 YYREEE (reference sequence). Trimming removed 4 bases at V and 6 bases at J, with 16 bases between. This CDR3 contains 15 residues. The CDR3 bases are TGTGCCAGCAGCCGGGACACGACAAATCCCGGGGAGCTGTTTTTT. Its translation is CASSRDTTNPGELFF.

This clonotype has a count of ten or more. This chain uses TRBV28 with TRBJ1-1, with D perhaps TRBD1 (6 bases). Trimming pared 5 bases from V and 3 bases from J, leaving 13 bases between. CDR1 MDHEN and CDR2 SYDVKM come from the germline V gene. CDR3 length equals 14 residues. The CDR3 DNA reads as TGTGCCAGCAGTATGGGGGGCGCGGACACTGAAGCTTTCTTT. Its translation is CASSMGGADTEAFF.

The V and J genes are TRBV5-1 and TRBJ1-5; D ambiguous. Per germline, CDR1 SGHRS and CDR2 YFSETQ. V lost 1 base and J 5 bases, leaving 7 bases between the germline ends. There are 13 residues in the CDR3. The CDR3 spells CASSLTRDQPQHF. CDR3 sequence (DNA): TGCGCCAGCAGCTTGACCCGGGATCAGCCCCAGCATTTT.

This clonotype was observed at least ten times. The rearrangement joins TRBV7-2 to TRBJ1-5; no reliable D call. The CDR3 covers 14 residues. V gave up 4 bases and J gave up 3 bases, with 10 bases separating them. Germline V gene sequence: CDR1 SGHTA, CDR2 FQGNSA. The CDR3 here is CASSSNGPNQPQHF. CDR3 bases: TGTGCCAGCAGCTCCAATGGGCCCAATCAGCCCCAGCATTTT.

This clonotype occurred many times. The chain's CDR3 is CASSSNSGTGDAYEQYF. Here the CDR3 DNA reads TGTGCCAGCAGCTCTAACTCCGGGACAGGGGATGCCTACGAGCAGTACTTC. The rearrangement joins TRBV7-9 to TRBJ2-7, with TRBD1 matching over 10 bases. The CDR3 is 17 residues long. Germline V gene sequence: CDR1 SEHNR, CDR2 FQNEAQ (reference sequence). Trimming at V came to 4 bases and at J to 2 bases, leaving 11 bases not matched to a gene.

A word on this clonotype: A much larger clone lies a single base off, so this may be a read error. As DNA, the CDR3 is TGTGCCAGCAGTATGCGGGACCCCTACGATGAGCAGTTCTTC. Encoded protein: CASSMRDPYDEQFF. The chain combines TRBV6-1 with TRBJ2-1; possible D gene TRBD2, 6 bases. CDR3 length: 14 residues. Germline lookup yields CDR1 MNHNS and CDR2 SASEGT.

There are many counts of this clonotype. This chain links TRBV12-3 or TRBV12-4 with TRBJ1-2, with D possibly matching TRBD1 (5 bases). There are 14 residues in the CDR3. Trimming shortened V by 7 bases and J by 4 bases, and 16 bases separated the two germline ends. The CDR3 DNA reads TGTGCCAGCACCCCGGGGACTTTGGGCTATGGCTACACCTTC. It yields the protein CASTPGTLGYGYTF.

This chain connects TRBV6-1 to TRBJ2-5, with 9 bases identical to TRBD1. This CDR3 has 14 amino acids. V lost 6 bases to trimming and J lost 5 bases; unmatched junction nucleotides: 7. Per the germline V gene, CDR1 is MNHNS and CDR2 is SASEGT. Here the CDR3 reads CASSTGQGKETQYF. The CDR3 coding sequence is TGTGCCAGCAGCACCGGACAGGGGAAGGAGACCCAGTACTTC.

This chain uses TRBV25-1 with TRBJ2-7, with TRBD2 matching over 12 bases. The ends lost 5 bases at V and 0 bases at J; junction bases unmatched: 5. The CDR3 covers 16 residues. Germline lookup yields CDR1 MGHDK and CDR2 SYGVNS. CDR3 sequence (DNA): TGTGCCAGCAGTACCACTAGCGGGAGGAGCTCCTACGAGCAGTACTTC. This encodes CASSTTSGRSSYEQYF.